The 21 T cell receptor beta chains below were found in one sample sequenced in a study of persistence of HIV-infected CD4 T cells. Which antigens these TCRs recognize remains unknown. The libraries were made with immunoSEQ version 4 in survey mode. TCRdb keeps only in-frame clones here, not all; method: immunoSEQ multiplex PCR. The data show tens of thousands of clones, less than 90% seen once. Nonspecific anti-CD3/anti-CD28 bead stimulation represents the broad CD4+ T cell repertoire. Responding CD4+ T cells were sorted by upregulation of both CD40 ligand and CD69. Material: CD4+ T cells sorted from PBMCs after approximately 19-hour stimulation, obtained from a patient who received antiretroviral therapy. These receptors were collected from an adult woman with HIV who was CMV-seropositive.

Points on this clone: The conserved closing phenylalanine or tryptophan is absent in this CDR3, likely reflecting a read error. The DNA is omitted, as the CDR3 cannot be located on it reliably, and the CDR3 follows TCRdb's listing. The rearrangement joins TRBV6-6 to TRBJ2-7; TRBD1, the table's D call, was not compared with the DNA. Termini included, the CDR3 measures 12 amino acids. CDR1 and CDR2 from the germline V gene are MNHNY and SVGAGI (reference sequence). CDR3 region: CASSYRGTGGQL.

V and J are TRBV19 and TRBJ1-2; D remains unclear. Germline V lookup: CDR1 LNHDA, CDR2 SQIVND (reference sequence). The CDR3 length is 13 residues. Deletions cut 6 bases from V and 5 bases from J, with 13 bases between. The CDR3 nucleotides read TGTGCCAGTAGCCAAGGACTAGATTATGGCTACACCTTC. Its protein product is CASSQGLDYGYTF.

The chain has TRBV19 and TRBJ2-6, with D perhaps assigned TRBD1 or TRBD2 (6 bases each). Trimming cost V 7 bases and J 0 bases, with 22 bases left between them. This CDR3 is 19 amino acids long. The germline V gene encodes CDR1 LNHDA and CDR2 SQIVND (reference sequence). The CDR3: CASMGGNRVLRSGANVLTF. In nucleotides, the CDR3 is TGTGCCAGTATGGGGGGTAACAGGGTCTTACGCTCTGGGGCCAACGTCCTGACTTTC. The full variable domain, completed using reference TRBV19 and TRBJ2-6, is DGGITQSPKYLFRKEGQNVTLSCEQNLNHDAMYWYRQDPGQGLRLIYYSQIVNDFQKGDIAEGYSVSREKKESFPLTVTSAQKNPTAFYLCASMGGNRVLRSGANVLTFGAGSRLTVL.

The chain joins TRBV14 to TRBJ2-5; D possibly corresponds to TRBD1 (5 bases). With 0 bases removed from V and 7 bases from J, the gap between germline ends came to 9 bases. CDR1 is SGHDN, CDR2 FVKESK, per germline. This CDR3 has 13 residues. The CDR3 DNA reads TGTGCCAGCAGCCAAGAAGGGGCTGGGACCCAGTACTTC. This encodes CASSQEGAGTQYF.

CDR3 loop: CASSLPKGRDGYTF. DNA for the CDR3: TGTGCCAGCAGCCTCCCAAAGGGACGAGATGGCTACACCTTC. The chain links TRBV5-6 to TRBJ1-2, with D possibly being TRBD1 (5 bases). This CDR3 contains 14 residues. The V end lost 4 bases, the J end lost 6 bases, and 16 bases lay between the germline ends. Germline V CDR1 and CDR2: SGHDT, YYEEEE.

This CDR3 is CASSLGVQNIQYF. DNA of the CDR3: TGCGCCAGCAGCTTGGGGGTCCAAAACATTCAGTACTTC. The chain has TRBV5-1 and TRBJ2-4; no definite D call. Trimming took 0 bases from V and 5 from J, leaving 6 bases between them. This CDR3 is 13 amino acids long. Germline V gene data show CDR1 as SGHRS and CDR2 as YFSETQ.

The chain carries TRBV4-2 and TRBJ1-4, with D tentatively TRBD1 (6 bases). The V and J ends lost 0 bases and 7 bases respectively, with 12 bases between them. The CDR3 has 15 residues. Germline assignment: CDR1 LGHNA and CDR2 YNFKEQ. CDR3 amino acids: CASSQDGGGGEKLFF. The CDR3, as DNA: TGTGCCAGCAGCCAAGATGGAGGGGGTGGTGAAAAACTGTTTTTT.

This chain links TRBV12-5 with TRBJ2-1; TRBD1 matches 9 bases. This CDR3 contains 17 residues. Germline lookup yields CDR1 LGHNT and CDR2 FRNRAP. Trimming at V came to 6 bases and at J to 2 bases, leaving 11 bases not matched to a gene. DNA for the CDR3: TGTGCTAGTGGACCAACAGGGGGCGTTGAAGCCTACAATGAGCAGTTCTTC. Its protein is CASGPTGGVEAYNEQFF.

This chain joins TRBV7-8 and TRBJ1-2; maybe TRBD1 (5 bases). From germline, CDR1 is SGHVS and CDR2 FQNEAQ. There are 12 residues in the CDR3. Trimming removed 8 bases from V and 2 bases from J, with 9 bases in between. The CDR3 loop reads CASGRDNYGYTF. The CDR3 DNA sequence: TGTGCCAGCGGCAGGGACAACTATGGCTACACCTTC.

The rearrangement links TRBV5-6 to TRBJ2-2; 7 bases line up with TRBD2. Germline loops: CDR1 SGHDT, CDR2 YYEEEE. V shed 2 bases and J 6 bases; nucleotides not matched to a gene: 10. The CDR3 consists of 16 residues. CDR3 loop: CASSLIKGGRAGELFF. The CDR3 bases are TGTGCCAGCAGCTTAATCAAGGGAGGGAGGGCCGGGGAGCTGTTTTTT.

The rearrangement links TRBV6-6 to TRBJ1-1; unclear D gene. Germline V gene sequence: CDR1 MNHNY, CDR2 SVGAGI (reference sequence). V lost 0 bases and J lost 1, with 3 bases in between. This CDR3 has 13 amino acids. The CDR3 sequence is CASSYSSNTEAFF. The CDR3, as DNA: TGTGCCAGCAGTTACTCTTCGAACACTGAAGCTTTCTTT.

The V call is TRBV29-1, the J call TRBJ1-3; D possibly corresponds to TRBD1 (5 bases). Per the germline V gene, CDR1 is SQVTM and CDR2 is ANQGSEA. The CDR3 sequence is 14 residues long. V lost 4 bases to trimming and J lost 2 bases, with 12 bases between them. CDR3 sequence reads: CSVGLGAAGNTIYF. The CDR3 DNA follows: TGCAGCGTTGGGCTAGGGGCCGCTGGAAACACCATATATTTT.

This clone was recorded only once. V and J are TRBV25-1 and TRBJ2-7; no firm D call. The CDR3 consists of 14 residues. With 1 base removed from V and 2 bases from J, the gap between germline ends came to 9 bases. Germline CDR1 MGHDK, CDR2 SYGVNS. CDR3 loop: CASSESTQPYEQYF. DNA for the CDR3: TGTGCCAGCAGTGAATCGACACAACCCTACGAGCAGTACTTC.

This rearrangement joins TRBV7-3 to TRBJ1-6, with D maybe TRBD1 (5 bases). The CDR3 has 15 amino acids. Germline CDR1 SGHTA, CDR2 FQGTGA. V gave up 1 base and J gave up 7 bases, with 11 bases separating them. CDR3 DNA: TGTGCCAGCAGCTTAAAAAGGGACGGCAATTCACCCCTCCACTTT. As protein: CASSLKRDGNSPLHF.

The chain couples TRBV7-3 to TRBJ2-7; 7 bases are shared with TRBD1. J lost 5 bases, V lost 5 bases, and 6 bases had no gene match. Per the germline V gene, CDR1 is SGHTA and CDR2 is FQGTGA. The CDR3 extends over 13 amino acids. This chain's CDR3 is CASSTGQTHEQYF. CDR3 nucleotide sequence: TGTGCCAGCAGCACGGGACAGACCCACGAGCAGTACTTC.

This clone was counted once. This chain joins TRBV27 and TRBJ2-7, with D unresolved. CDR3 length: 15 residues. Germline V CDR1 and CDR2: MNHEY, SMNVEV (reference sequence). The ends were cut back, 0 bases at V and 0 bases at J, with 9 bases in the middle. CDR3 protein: CASSLSSRSSYEQYF. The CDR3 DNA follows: TGTGCCAGCAGTTTATCTTCCAGAAGCTCCTACGAGCAGTACTTC.

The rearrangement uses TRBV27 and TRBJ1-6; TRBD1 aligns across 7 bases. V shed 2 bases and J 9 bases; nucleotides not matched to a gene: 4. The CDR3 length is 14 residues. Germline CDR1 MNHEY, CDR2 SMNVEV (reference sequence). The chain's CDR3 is CASSLQDRASPLHF. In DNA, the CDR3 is TGTGCCAGCAGTTTACAAGACAGGGCTTCACCCCTCCACTTT.

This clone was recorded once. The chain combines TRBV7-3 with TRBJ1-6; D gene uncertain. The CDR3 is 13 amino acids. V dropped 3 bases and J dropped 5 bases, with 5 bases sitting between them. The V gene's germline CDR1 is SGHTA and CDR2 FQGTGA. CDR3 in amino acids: CASSFRNNSPLHF. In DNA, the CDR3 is TGTGCCAGCAGCTTTCGGAATAATTCACCCCTCCACTTT.

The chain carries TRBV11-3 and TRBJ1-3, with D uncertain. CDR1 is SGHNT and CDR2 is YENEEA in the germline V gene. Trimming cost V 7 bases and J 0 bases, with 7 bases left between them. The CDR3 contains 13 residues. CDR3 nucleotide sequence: TGTGCCAGCAAGGGCTCCTCTGGAAACACCATATATTTT. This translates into CASKGSSGNTIYF.

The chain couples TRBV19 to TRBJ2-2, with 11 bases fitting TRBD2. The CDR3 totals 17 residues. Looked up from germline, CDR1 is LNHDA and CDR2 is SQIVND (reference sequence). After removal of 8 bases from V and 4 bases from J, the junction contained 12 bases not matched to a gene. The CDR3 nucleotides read TGTGCCAGTGCGACCGATAGCGGGGGGGTACGCACCGGGGAGCTGTTTTTT. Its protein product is CASATDSGGVRTGELFF.

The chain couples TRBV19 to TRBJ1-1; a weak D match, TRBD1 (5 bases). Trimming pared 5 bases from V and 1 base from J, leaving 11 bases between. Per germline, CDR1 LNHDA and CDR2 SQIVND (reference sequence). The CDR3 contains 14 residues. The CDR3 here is CASSLTVGNTEAFF. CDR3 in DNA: TGTGCCAGTAGTTTGACAGTTGGGAACACTGAAGCTTTCTTT.